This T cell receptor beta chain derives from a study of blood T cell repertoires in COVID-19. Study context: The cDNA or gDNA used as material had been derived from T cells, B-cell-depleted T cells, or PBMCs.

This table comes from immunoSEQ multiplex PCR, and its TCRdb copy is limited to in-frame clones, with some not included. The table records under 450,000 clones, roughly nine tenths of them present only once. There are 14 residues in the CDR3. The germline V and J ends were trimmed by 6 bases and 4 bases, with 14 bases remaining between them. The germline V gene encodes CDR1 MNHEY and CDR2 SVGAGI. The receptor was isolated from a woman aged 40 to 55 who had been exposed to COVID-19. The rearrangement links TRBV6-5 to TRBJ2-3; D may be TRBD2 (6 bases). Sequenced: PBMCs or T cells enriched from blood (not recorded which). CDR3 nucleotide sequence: TGTGCCAGCAGGCCGGGACTGGCTTCAGATACGCAGTATTTT. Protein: CASRPGLASDTQYF.